Shown below are 18 T cell receptor beta chains from a single sample sequenced in a study of beta chain features in type 1 diabetes. The whole isolated RNA underwent reverse transcription, so sequencing captured expressed TCRB transcripts. Data came from immunoSEQ multiplex PCR; TCRdb stores just in-frame clones and leaves some out. This sample yields about 160,000 clones, of which approximately 7.8% are seen a single time; roughly 1% belongs to the top ten. The antigens for these receptors are not known. Study-level results: The study found moderately but significantly shorter TCRB CDR3s in all four CD4+ subsets of Type 1 diabetes patients.

The sample consisted of central memory CD4+ T cells from blood. Receptors were obtained from a woman in her 40s with type 1 diabetes.

In regard to this clone: Distinct nucleotide sequences in the sample also encode this CDR3. V usage is TRBV11-2 and J usage is TRBJ2-1; 11 positions agree with TRBD2. Losses at the gene ends were 5 bases for V and 4 bases for J; bases not matched to a gene: 4. The CDR3 spans 15 residues. Germline-derived CDR1 and CDR2 are SGHAT and FQNNGV. The CDR3 DNA reads TGTGCCAGCAGCGCGACTAGCGGGGTTTACAATGAGCAGTTCTTC. This gives the protein CASSATSGVYNEQFF.

Only a few counts were recorded for this clone. The CDR3 DNA reads as TGTGCCAGCAGCTTAGCGAGTTACAATGAGCAGTTCTTC. Its protein product is CASSLASYNEQFF. The chain uses TRBV11-1 and TRBJ2-1; D ambiguous. The CDR3 length is 13 residues. V was pared by 0 bases and J by 4 bases, with 4 bases between. Germline lookup yields CDR1 SGHAT and CDR2 FQDESV (reference sequence).

The V gene is TRBV9, the J gene TRBJ1-6, with a possible D match to TRBD1 (6 bases). Per germline, CDR1 SGDLS and CDR2 YYNGEE. There are 16 residues in the CDR3. Trimming removed 1 base at V and 7 bases at J, with 15 bases between. As DNA, the CDR3 is TGTGCCAGCAGCGTACAGGAGGACAGAAACAATTCACCCCTCCACTTT. Protein: CASSVQEDRNNSPLHF. Full variable domain (missing parts from reference TRBV9 and TRBJ1-6): DSGVTQTPKHLITATGQRVTLRCSPRSGDLSVYWYQQSLDQGLQFLIQYYNGEERAKGNILERFSAQQFPDLHSELNLSSLELGDSALYFCASSVQEDRNNSPLHFGNGTRLTVT.

The genes are TRBV11-3 and TRBJ2-3; possibly TRBD2 for D (5 bases). V lost 0 bases to trimming and J lost 3 bases, with 10 bases between them. Looked up from germline, CDR1 is SGHNT and CDR2 is YENEEA. CDR3 length: 15 amino acids. CDR3 in amino acids: CASSLEGRHTDTQYF. The DNA for the CDR3 is TGTGCCAGCAGCTTAGAGGGGAGACATACAGATACGCAGTATTTT.

In this sample, this clone turned up many times. The rearrangement links TRBV7-2 to TRBJ2-1; 8 bases line up with TRBD2. The germline V gene encodes CDR1 SGHTA and CDR2 FQGNSA. CDR3 size: 14 residues. The CDR3, as DNA: TGTGCTTCAAGGGGGACTAGTGACTCCAATGAGCAGTTCTTC. Residues: CASRGTSDSNEQFF.

This clone appeared a few times. V gene TRBV15 combines with J gene TRBJ2-3; 8 positions agree with TRBD1. From germline, CDR1 is LNHNV and CDR2 YYDKDF (reference sequence). V dropped 1 base and J dropped 3; count of bases not matched to a gene: 9. The length of the CDR3 is 17 residues. CDR3 sequence (DNA): TGTGCCACCAGCAGAGTTCGGACAGGGTTGAGTACAGATACGCAGTATTTT. It specifies CATSRVRTGLSTDTQYF.

V and J are TRBV29-1 and TRBJ1-2; 7 bases match TRBD1. This CDR3 is built from 13 residues. V shed 6 bases, J shed 5 bases, and the junction held 9 bases outside the gene matches. The germline CDR1 and CDR2 sequences are SQVTM and ANQGSEA. CDR3 bases: TGCAGCGTGGCCGACAGGGTGGGGTATGGCTACACCTTC. Its translation is CSVADRVGYGYTF.

V and J are TRBV28 and TRBJ2-1; 8 positions agree with TRBD1. V was pared by 3 bases and J by 1 base, with 14 bases of the junction left unmatched. The CDR3 contains 19 residues. From germline, CDR1 is MDHEN and CDR2 SYDVKM. The CDR3 DNA is TGTGCCAGCAGTTTCCCGAGGCGCCACGACAGGGGTTCCTACAATGAGCAGTTCTTC. This encodes CASSFPRRHDRGSYNEQFF.

This rearrangement joins TRBV7-8 to TRBJ2-5; TRBD2 agrees at 8 bases. CDR3 length: 15 residues. V trimming: 5 bases; J trimming: 2 bases; junction bases outside the gene matches: 7. Germline-derived CDR1 and CDR2 are SGHVS and FQNEAQ. The CDR3 region is CASSTPLAVQETQYF. As DNA, the CDR3 is TGTGCCAGCAGCACCCCACTAGCGGTTCAAGAGACCCAGTACTTC.

J is TRBJ2-5 and V is TRBV7-2; 8 bases line up with TRBD2. The CDR3 has 14 residues. V lost 4 bases to trimming and J lost 5 bases; unmatched junction nucleotides: 6. The germline V gene encodes CDR1 SGHTA and CDR2 FQGNSA. This CDR3 reads CASSSTSAWETQYF. The CDR3 DNA reads TGTGCCAGCAGCTCGACTAGCGCCTGGGAGACCCAGTACTTC.

This clone has at least ten counts. J is TRBJ1-1 and V is TRBV10-3, with 7 nucleotides matching TRBD1. V lost 4 bases and J lost 4; bases outside the gene matches: 9. The CDR3 consists of 15 residues. The germline V gene encodes CDR1 ENHRY and CDR2 SYGVKD. DNA of the CDR3: TGTGCCATCAGTGGTCAGGGGGATCTGGGCACTGAAGCTTTCTTT. Residues: CAISGQGDLGTEAFF.

The chain links TRBV5-1 to TRBJ2-7; a weak D match, TRBD2 (6 bases). This CDR3 region has 13 residues. The germline V gene has CDR1 SGHRS and CDR2 YFSETQ. Trimming stripped 3 bases from V and 0 bases from J, with 7 bases between. This chain's CDR3 is CASSYGSSYEQYF. The CDR3, as DNA: TGCGCCAGCAGCTACGGGAGCTCCTACGAGCAGTACTTC.

This clone has a count of ten or more. The rearrangement links TRBV30 to TRBJ2-7, with D unresolved. V lost 5 bases and J 6 bases, leaving 17 bases between the germline ends. The CDR3 runs to 13 residues. The germline CDR1 and CDR2 sequences are GTSNPN and SVGIG (reference sequence). Here the CDR3 DNA reads TGTGCCTGGGGTTCCGATGCCCTCGGCGAGCAGTACTTC. It yields the protein CAWGSDALGEQYF.

This rearrangement joins TRBV4-2 to TRBJ2-1, with D possibly being TRBD2 (5 bases). Trimming took off 6 bases at V and 3 bases at J, with 18 bases between the two ends. Germline V gene data show CDR1 as LGHNA and CDR2 as YNFKEQ. The CDR3 is 16 amino acids. The CDR3 nucleotides are TGTGCCAGCAGTCGCGAAGCGGTAGGGATCTACAATGAGCAGTTCTTC. Protein product: CASSREAVGIYNEQFF.

This clone was observed a handful of times. V and J are TRBV28 and TRBJ2-7, with 7 bases fitting TRBD2. This CDR3 comprises 15 residues. From germline, CDR1 is MDHEN and CDR2 SYDVKM. V gave up 5 bases and J gave up 3 bases; unmatched junction bases: 10. In DNA form, the CDR3 reads TGTGCCAGCAGTCCATCAACAGCGGGGATCTACGAGCAGTACTTC. Translated: CASSPSTAGIYEQYF.

The gene calls are TRBV2 and TRBJ1-1; D possibly corresponds to TRBD1 (5 bases). The ends were cut back, 4 bases at V and 5 bases at J, with 17 bases in the middle. This CDR3 comprises 15 residues. Germline V CDR1 and CDR2: SNHLY, FYNNEI. DNA of the CDR3: TGTGCCAGCAGTGTTCGGCAGAGCAGGGTTACTGAAGCTTTCTTT. It yields the protein CASSVRQSRVTEAFF. Based on the CDR3 plus reference TRBV2 and TRBJ1-1, the full variable domain is EPEVTQTPSHQVTQMGQEVILRCVPISNHLYFYWYRQILGQKVEFLVSFYNNEISEKSEIFDDQFSVERPDGSNFTLKIRSTKLEDSAMYFCASSVRQSRVTEAFFGQGTRLTVV.

This rearrangement joins TRBV9 to TRBJ2-1; D gene unclear. CDR1 is SGDLS and CDR2 is YYNGEE in the germline V gene. The CDR3 contains 16 residues. Trimming left V 4 bases short and J 1 base short, with 15 bases between. The CDR3 bases are TGTGCCAGCAGCCCAGAGGTTGACTTATCCTACAATGAGCAGTTCTTC. It encodes CASSPEVDLSYNEQFF.

This clone has a handful of counts. The chain uses TRBV5-5 and TRBJ1-2; TRBD1 aligns across 7 bases. The germline V gene has CDR1 SGHKS and CDR2 YYEKEE (reference sequence). CDR3 length: 13 residues. V gave up 0 bases and J gave up 10 bases; unmatched junction bases: 6. The DNA of the CDR3 is TGTGCCAGCAGCTTGGAGCAGGGGGAGGCCTACACCTTC. Amino acid sequence: CASSLEQGEAYTF.